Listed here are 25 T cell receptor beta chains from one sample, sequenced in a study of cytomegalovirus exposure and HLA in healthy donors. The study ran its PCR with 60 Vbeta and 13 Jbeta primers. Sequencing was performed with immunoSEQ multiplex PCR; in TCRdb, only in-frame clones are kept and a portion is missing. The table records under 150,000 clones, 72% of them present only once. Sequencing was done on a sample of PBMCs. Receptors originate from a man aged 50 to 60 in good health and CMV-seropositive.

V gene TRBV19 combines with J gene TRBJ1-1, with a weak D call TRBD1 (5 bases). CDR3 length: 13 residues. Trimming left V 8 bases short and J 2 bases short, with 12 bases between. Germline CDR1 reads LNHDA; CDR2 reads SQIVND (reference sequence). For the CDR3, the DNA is TGTGCCAGTGACCAGGGCGTCAACACTGAAGCTTTCTTT. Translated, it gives CASDQGVNTEAFF.

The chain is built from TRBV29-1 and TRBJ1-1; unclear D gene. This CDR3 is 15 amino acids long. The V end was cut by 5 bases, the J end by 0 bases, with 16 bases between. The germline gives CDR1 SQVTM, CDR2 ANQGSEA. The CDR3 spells CSVRLRGPLNTEAFF. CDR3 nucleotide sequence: TGCAGCGTTCGATTGAGAGGGCCACTGAACACTGAAGCTTTCTTT.

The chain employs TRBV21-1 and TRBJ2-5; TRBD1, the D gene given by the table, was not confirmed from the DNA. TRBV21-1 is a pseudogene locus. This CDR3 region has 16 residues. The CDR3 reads CASSISGQGEGETQYF. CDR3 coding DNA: TGTGCCAGCAGCATATCCGGACAGGGCGAAGGGGAGACCCAGTACTTC.

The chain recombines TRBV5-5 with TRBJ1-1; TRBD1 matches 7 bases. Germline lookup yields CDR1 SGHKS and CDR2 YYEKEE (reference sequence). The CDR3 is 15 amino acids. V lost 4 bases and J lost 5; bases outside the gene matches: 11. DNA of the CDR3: TGTGCCAGCAGCCGATTCGACAGGGATGAAACTGAAGCTTTCTTT. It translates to CASSRFDRDETEAFF.

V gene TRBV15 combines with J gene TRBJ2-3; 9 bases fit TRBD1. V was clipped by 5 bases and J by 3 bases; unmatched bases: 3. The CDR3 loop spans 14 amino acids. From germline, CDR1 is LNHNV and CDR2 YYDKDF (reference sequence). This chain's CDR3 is CATSYGQGTDTQYF. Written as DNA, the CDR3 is TGTGCCACCAGCTACGGACAGGGGACAGATACGCAGTATTTT.

The CDR3 is CASSPHTGTYEQYF. The DNA for the CDR3 is TGTGCCAGCAGTCCCCATACAGGGACCTACGAGCAGTACTTC. J is TRBJ2-7 and V is TRBV27; weak D call: TRBD1 (6 bases). CDR1 and CDR2 from the germline V gene are MNHEY and SMNVEV (reference sequence). This CDR3 is 14 amino acids long. Trimming removed 5 bases from V and 2 bases from J, with 13 bases in between.

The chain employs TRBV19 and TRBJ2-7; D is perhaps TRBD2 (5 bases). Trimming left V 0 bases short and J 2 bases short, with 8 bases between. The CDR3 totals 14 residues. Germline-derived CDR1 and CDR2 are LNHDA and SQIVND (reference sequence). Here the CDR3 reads CASSIDGSPYEQYF. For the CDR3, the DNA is TGTGCCAGTAGTATAGATGGGAGTCCCTACGAGCAGTACTTC.

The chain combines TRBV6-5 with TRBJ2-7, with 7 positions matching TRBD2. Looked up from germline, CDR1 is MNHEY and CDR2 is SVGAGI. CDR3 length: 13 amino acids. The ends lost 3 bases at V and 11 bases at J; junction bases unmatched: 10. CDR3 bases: TGTGCCAGCAGTTATAGAAGTAGTCGGGGGGAGTACTTC. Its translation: CASSYRSSRGEYF.

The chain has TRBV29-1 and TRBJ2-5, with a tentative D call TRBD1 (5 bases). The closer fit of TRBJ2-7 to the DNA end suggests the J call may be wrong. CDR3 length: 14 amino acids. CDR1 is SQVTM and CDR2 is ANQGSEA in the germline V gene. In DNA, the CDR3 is TGCAGCGTTGTTCTGGCAGGGTGGTTCGACGAGCAGTACTTC. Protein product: CSVVLAGWFDEQYF.

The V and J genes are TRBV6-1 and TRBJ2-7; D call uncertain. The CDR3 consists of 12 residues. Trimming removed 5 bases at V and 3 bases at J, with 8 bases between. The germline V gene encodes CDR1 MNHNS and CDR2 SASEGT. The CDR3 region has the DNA TGTGCCAGCAGTTCTTACTTCTACGAGCAGTACTTC. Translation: CASSSYFYEQYF.

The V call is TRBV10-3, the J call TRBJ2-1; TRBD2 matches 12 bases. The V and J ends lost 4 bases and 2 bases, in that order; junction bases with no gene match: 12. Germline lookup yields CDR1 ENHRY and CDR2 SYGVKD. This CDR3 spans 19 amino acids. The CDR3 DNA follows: TGTGCCATCAGTGGTGCGTCTAGCGGGAGGGTTTCAGCCTACAATGAGCAGTTCTTC. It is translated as CAISGASSGRVSAYNEQFF.

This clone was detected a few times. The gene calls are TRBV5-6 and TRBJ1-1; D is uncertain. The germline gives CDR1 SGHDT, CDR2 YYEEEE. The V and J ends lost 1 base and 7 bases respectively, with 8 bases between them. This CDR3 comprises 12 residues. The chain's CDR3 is CASSLRVGEAFF. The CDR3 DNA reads TGTGCCAGCAGCTTGAGAGTTGGTGAAGCTTTCTTT.

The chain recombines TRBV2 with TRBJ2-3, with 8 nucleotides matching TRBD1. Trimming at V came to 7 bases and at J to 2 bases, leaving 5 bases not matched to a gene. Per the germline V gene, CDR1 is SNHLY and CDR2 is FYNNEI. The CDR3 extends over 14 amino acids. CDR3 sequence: CASKPDRVTDTQYF. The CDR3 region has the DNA TGTGCCAGCAAACCGGACAGGGTCACAGATACGCAGTATTTT.

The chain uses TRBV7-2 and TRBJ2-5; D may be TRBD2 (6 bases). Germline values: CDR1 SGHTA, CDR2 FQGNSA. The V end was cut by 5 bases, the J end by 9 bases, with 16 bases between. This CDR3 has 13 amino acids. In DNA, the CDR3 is TGTGCCAGCAGCCAAGGCGGGGTACCGGCCCAGTACTTC. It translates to CASSQGGVPAQYF. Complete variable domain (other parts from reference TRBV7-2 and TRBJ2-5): GAGVSQSPSNKVTEKGKDVELRCDPISGHTALYWYRQSLGQGLEFLIYFQGNSAPDKSGLPSDRFSAERTGGSVSTLTIQRTQQEDSAVYLCASSQGGVPAQYFGPGTRLLVL.

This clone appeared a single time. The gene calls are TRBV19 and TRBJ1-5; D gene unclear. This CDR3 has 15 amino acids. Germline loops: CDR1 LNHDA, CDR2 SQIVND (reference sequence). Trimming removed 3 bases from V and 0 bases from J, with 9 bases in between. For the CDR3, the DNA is TGTGCCAGTAGTATCCCCGGGGATAGCAATCAGCCCCAGCATTTT. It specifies CASSIPGDSNQPQHF.

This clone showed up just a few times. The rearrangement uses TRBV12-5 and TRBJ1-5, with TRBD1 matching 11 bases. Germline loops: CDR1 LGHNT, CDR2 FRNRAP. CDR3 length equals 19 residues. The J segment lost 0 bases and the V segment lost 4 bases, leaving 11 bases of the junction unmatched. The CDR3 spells CASGSLIGTGGHSNQPQHF. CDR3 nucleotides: TGTGCTAGTGGTTCGCTGATCGGGACAGGGGGTCATAGCAATCAGCCCCAGCATTTT.

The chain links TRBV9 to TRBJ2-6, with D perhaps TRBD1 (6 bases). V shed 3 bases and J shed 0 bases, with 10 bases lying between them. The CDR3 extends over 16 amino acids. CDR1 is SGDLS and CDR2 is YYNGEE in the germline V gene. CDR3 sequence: CASSAQGGSGANVLTF. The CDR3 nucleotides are TGTGCCAGCAGCGCCCAAGGGGGCTCTGGGGCCAACGTCCTGACTTTC.

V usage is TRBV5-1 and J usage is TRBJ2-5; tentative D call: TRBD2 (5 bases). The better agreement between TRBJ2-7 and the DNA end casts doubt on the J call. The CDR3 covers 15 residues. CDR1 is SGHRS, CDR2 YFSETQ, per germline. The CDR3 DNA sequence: TGCGCCAGCAGCGCCCGGGCCCCAGGAGGTTACGAGCAGTACTTC. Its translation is CASSARAPGGYEQYF.

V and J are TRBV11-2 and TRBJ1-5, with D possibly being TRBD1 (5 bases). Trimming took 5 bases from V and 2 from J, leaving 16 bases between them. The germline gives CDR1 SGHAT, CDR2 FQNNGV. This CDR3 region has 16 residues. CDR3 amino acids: CASSATRGGGNQPQHF. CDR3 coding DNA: TGTGCCAGCAGCGCCACCCGGGGGGGTGGCAATCAGCCCCAGCATTTT.

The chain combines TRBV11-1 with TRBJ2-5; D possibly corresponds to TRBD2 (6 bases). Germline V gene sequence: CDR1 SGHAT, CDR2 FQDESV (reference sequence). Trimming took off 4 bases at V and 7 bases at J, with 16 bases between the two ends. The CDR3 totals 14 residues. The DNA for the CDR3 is TGTGCCAGCAGCTCGGTTAGCGGTGTGACGACCCAGTACTTC. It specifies CASSSVSGVTTQYF.

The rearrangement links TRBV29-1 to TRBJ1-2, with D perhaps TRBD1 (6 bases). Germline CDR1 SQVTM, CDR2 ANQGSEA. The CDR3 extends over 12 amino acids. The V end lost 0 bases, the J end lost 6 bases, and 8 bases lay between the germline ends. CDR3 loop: CSVEDGGDGYTF. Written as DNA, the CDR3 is TGCAGCGTTGAAGATGGGGGCGATGGCTACACCTTC.

Here the CDR3 reads CASSFTVDREQYF. The CDR3 nucleotides read TGTGCCAGCAGCTTCACCGTCGACAGGGAACAGTACTTC. The chain recombines TRBV7-8 with TRBJ2-7; 7 bases agree with TRBD1. In germline, CDR1 is SGHVS, CDR2 FQNEAQ. The CDR3 has 13 amino acids. With 3 bases clipped from V and 10 bases from J, the junction kept 9 bases outside the gene matches.

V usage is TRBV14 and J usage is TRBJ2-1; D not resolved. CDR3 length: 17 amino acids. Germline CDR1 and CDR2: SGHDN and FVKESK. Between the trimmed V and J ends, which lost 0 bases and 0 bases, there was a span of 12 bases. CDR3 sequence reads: CASSQDKPWSSYNEQFF. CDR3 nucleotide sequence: TGTGCCAGCAGCCAAGATAAGCCTTGGAGCTCCTACAATGAGCAGTTCTTC. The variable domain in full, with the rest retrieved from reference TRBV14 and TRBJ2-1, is EAGVTQFPSHSVIEKGQTVTLRCDPISGHDNLYWYRRVMGKEIKFLLHFVKESKQDESGMPNNRFLAERTGGTYSTLKVQPAELEDSGVYFCASSQDKPWSSYNEQFFGPGTRLTVL.

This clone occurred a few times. The CDR3 spells CASSLTAGGTDYGYTF. Here the CDR3 DNA reads TGCGCCAGCAGCTTGACCGCGGGGGGGACCGACTATGGCTACACCTTC. V is TRBV5-1 and J is TRBJ1-2; D perhaps matches TRBD1 (5 bases). The germline gives CDR1 SGHRS, CDR2 YFSETQ. V was trimmed by 1 base and J by 3 bases, leaving 16 bases between them. The CDR3 has 16 residues.

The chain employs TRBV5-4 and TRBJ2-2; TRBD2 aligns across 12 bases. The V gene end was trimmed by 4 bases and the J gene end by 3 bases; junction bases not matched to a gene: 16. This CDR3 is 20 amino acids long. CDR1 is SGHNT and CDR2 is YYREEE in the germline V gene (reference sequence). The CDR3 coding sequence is TGTGCCAGCAGCCGGAGCGGACTAGCGGGGTCACCCGCCTACACCGGGGAGCTGTTTTTT. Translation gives CASSRSGLAGSPAYTGELFF.